Listed below are T cell receptor beta chains from one sample, sequenced in a study of blood T cell repertoires in COVID-19. TCRdb keeps only in-frame clones here, not all; method: immunoSEQ multiplex PCR. This table has about 300,000 clones, 85% to 90% appearing once. The sequenced material came from PBMCs or T cells enriched from blood (not recorded which). The source is a woman between 18 and 29 years old who had recovered from COVID-19. CDR3s include the opening cysteine and the closing phenylalanine or tryptophan. The D gene is left open where the match is weak. A clone size is listed for some rows: how often the clone was seen (once, few, many), or a class if it is expanded.

TRBJ1-3	TRBV6-1	-	-	16	TGTGCCAGCAGTGAAGCGCTTCCAGGGTATGGAAACACCATATATTTT	CASSEALPGYGNTIYF
TRBJ1-2	TRBV5-4	-	-	14	TGTGCCGCCACGGGGAAAAACGGATCGGGAGGCTACACCTTC	CAATGKNGSGGYTF
TRBJ1-2	TRBV6-5	-	TRBD1	13	TGTGCCAGCAGTTGGGGACAGGGATATGGCTACACCTTC	CASSWGQGYGYTF
TRBJ1-1	TRBV7-9	-	-	14	TGTGCCAGCAGCTTCCGGGACTTGAACACTGAAGCTTTCTTT	CASSFRDLNTEAFF
TRBJ1-1	TRBV24-1	-	-	15	TGTGCCACCAGTGATTTTTGGGAGCCATCTAGTGAAGCTTTCTTT	CATSDFWEPSSEAFF
TRBJ2-1	TRBV2	-	TRBD2	16	TGTGCCAGCAGTCCCCAAAGCGGGAGCTTGGGCAATGAGCAGTTCTTC	CASSPQSGSLGNEQFF
TRBJ2-7	TRBV10-3	-	TRBD1	14	TGTGCCATCAGTGAGAAAAGGGGGCCCTACGAGCAGTACTTC	CAISEKRGPYEQYF
TRBJ1-1	TRBV2	-	TRBD1	16	TGTGCCAGCCGCGATCCGGGACAGGGGGCTGTCACTGAAGCTTTCTTT	CASRDPGQGAVTEAFF
TRBJ1-1	TRBV18	-	-	13	TGTGCCAGCTCGTCCGAGGGCTACACTGAAGCTTTCTTT	CASSSEGYTEAFF
TRBJ1-1	TRBV28	-	-	14	TGTGCCAGCAGTCAGAGGCCCTACGGTACTGAAGCTTTCTTT	CASSQRPYGTEAFF
TRBJ1-1	TRBV19	few	-	14	TGTGCCAGTAGTATCAGGGTAGGCGACACTGAAGCTTTCTTT	CASSIRVGDTEAFF
TRBJ2-2	TRBV28	-	-	19	TGTGCCAGCGCTTTTCACTTTCTCTTGGGCAGGGAGGAATCCGGGGAGCTGTTTTTT	CASAFHFLLGREESGELFF
TRBJ2-5	TRBV10-3	-	-	13	TGTGCCATCAGTAAGGGGGCGGGGGAGACCCAGTACTTC	CAISKGAGETQYF
TRBJ1-1	TRBV28	-	-	12	TGTGCCAGCAGCACGGGAGTCACTGAAGCTTTCTTT	CASSTGVTEAFF
TRBJ1-2	TRBV4-1	-	TRBD1	15	TGCGCCAGCAGCCAAGGAAGACAGGGCATCTATGGCTACACCTTC	CASSQGRQGIYGYTF
TRBJ2-2	TRBV5-1	few	-	16	TGCGCCAGCAGCTCCCAGGGGGGATTGAACACCGGGGAGCTGTTTTTT	CASSSQGGLNTGELFF
TRBJ1-2	TRBV5-6	-	TRBD1	16	TGTGCCAGCAGCCCCTTCCTCCGGACAGGGGAAGATGGCTACACCTTC	CASSPFLRTGEDGYTF
TRBJ2-2	TRBV10-3	-	-	13	TGTGCCATCAGCCCCCACGGGTCCGGGGAGCTGTTTTTT	CAISPHGSGELFF
TRBJ1-5	TRBV12-3/TRBV12-4	once	TRBD1	13	TGTGCCAGCAGCGGACAGGAGAATCAGCCCCAGCATTTT	CASSGQENQPQHF
TRBJ1-2	TRBV29-1	few	TRBD1	12	TGCAGCGTCAAGACAGGGAACTATGGCTACACCTTC	CSVKTGNYGYTF
TRBJ1-5	TRBV19	-	TRBD1	18	TGTGCCAGTAGTATAGCAAACAGGGGAAAACGTTTTGTGGCCCCCCAGCATTTT	CASSIANRGKRFVAPQHF
TRBJ2-2	TRBV9	-	TRBD2	14	TGTGCCAGCAGCGTAACTAGCGGCACCGGGGAGCTGTTTTTT	CASSVTSGTGELFF
TRBJ1-4	TRBV28	-	-	15	TGTGCCAGCACTTGGGGGGGTCGTGTGGATGAAAAACTGTTTTTT	CASTWGGRVDEKLFF
TRBJ1-1	TRBV19	-	-	14	TGTGCCAGTAGTATCCAAACCAGCGGCACTGAAGCTTTCTTT	CASSIQTSGTEAFF
TRBJ2-2	TRBV9	-	TRBD2	17	TGTGCCAGCAGCGCTAATAGCGGGGGCTTGGTCACCGGGGAGCTGTTTTTT	CASSANSGGLVTGELFF
TRBJ2-1	TRBV5-6	-	TRBD2	14	TGTGCCAGCAGCTTGTTAGCGGGAGCAAGTGAGCAGTTCTTC	CASSLLAGASEQFF
TRBJ2-1	TRBV27	-	TRBD2	15	TGTGCCAGCAGTTCCGGGACTAGTCTTTGGAATGAGCAGTTCTTC	CASSSGTSLWNEQFF
TRBJ1-5	TRBV28	-	-	14	TGTGCCAGCAGTTTTCCCTCAAGGGGTCAGCCCCAGCATTTT	CASSFPSRGQPQHF
TRBJ2-7	TRBV3-1/TRBV3-2	-	-	14	TGTGCCAGCAGCCAAGACAGGGTGGTCCACGAGCAGTACTTC	CASSQDRVVHEQYF
TRBJ2-1	TRBV7-3	-	TRBD2	16	TGTGCCAGCAGCTTACCCGGCGGGAGTGACTACAATGAGCAGTTCTTC	CASSLPGGSDYNEQFF
TRBJ1-1	TRBV20-1	-	-	16	TGCAGTGCTAGTCCTACCGGGACATTCCTGGGCACTGAAGCTTTCTTT	CSASPTGTFLGTEAFF
TRBJ1-2	TRBV28	few	-	13	TGTGCCAGCAGTTTATGGGCAGACAGTGGCTACACCTTC	CASSLWADSGYTF
TRBJ1-2	TRBV18	-	TRBD1	13	TGTGCCAGCTCCCCCGACAGGGGCTATGGCTACACCTTC	CASSPDRGYGYTF
TRBJ2-1	TRBV2	-	TRBD2	16	TGTGCCAGCAGTGGCCCCGGGACTAGCGTCATCAATGAGCAGTTCTTC	CASSGPGTSVINEQFF
TRBJ1-2	TRBV30	-	-	13	TGTGCCTGGAGTGTACAAGGAGACTATGGCTACACCTTC	CAWSVQGDYGYTF
TRBJ1-5	TRBV4-1	-	-	15	TGCGCCAGCAGCCAAGAGTGGGCAGGGAATCAGCCCCAGCATTTT	CASSQEWAGNQPQHF